These T cell receptor beta chains were read from a single sample in a study of T cell repertoires in cytomegalovirus infection. One entry per CDR3 protein, called by TCRdb with MiXCR from the reads. This repertoire shows around 450,000 distinct CDR3 sequences, under 40% found once; its top ten account for roughly an eighth. The specimen sequenced was PBMCs. These receptors all stem from a human donor in good health (CMV status not recorded). Some clones in this sample may be carry-over from other donors' samples. Each CDR3 is given with its conserved first and last residue. The D gene is left open where the match is weak. The size field is filled for only some rows; it gives once, few, many or a size class.

>TRBJ1-2|NA|once|TRBV2
TGTGCCAGCAGTGAAGGGGCACCTAACTATGGCTACACCTTC
CASSEGAPNYGYTF
>TRBJ2-7|TRBD1|NA|TRBV27
TGTGCCAGCAGTCCACTATCGACGGACAGGGGCCCAACCTACGAGCAGTACTTC
CASSPLSTDRGPTYEQYF
>TRBJ2-7|TRBD1|many|TRBV7-2
TGTGCCAGCAGCTCCGGGACAGGTTCCTACGAGCAGTACTTC
CASSSGTGSYEQYF
>TRBJ1-2|TRBD1|many|TRBV7-6
TGTGCCAGCAGCCACGGGACAGGGAACTATGGCTACACCTTC
CASSHGTGNYGYTF
>TRBJ1-2|NA|NA|TRBV6-5
TGTGCCAGCAGCCCCGAAGGGACTGCGCGTGGCTACACCTTC
CASSPEGTARGYTF
>TRBJ2-7|NA|few|TRBV7-9
TGTGCCAGCAGCTTAGCGGCCACACAGATGGCATCCTACGAGCAGTACTTC
CASSLAATQMASYEQYF
>TRBJ1-2|NA|NA|TRBV15
TGTGCCACCAGCAGACCGGATGGGGGGCTTGGCTATGGCTACACCTTC
CATSRPDGGLGYGYTF
>TRBJ1-1|TRBD1|NA|TRBV29-1
TGCAGCGCAGGGACAGCGAACACTGAAGCTTTCTTT
CSAGTANTEAFF
>TRBJ2-7|TRBD2|NA|TRBV20-1
TGCAGTGCTATGAGCGGGGGCTCCTCCTACGAGCAGTACTTC
CSAMSGGSSYEQYF
>TRBJ1-2|TRBD1|NA|TRBV15
TGTGCCACCAGCAGAGATGCGGATCGGGACAGGGGATCGGGCTACACCTTC
CATSRDADRDRGSGYTF
>TRBJ2-3|TRBD2|few|TRBV7-6
TGTGCCAGCAGCCCCCGGACTAGCGGGGGATTCACAGATACGCAGTATTTT
CASSPRTSGGFTDTQYF
>TRBJ2-7|NA|NA|TRBV20-1
TGCAGTGCTAGAGACCCAACAACGAGCTCCTACGGGCAGTACTTC
CSARDPTTSSYGQYF
>TRBJ2-3|TRBD2|many|TRBV7-3
TGTGCCAGCAGCGTGGGACTAGCAGATACGCAGTATTTT
CASSVGLADTQYF
>TRBJ1-5|TRBD1|NA|TRBV28
TGTGCCAGCAGTTTAATCCCAGGGGGCTTTGCCCTTGGCAATCAGCCCCAGCATTTT
CASSLIPGGFALGNQPQHF
>TRBJ1-1|TRBD1|NA|TRBV7-9
TGTGCCAGCAGCTTACCGGGACAGGGGGCATTAGGGGCTTTCTTT
CASSLPGQGALGAFF
>TRBJ2-3|NA|NA|TRBV6-5
TGTGCCAGCAGTTCCGGTTCCCTCACAGATACGCAGTATTTT
CASSSGSLTDTQYF
>TRBJ2-1|TRBD1|NA|TRBV27
TGTGCCAGCAGTTTATCTTCGCGACAGGGGACTAATGAGCAGTTCTTC
CASSLSSRQGTNEQFF
>TRBJ1-2|NA|NA|TRBV15
TGTGCCACCAGCCTTGGACAGACGCGAATGGGTTATGGCTACACCTTC
CATSLGQTRMGYGYTF
>TRBJ2-5|NA|few|TRBV6-6
TGTGCCAGCAGTTACGGAGGGGGCGGGCGAGAGACCCAGTACTTC
CASSYGGGGRETQYF
>TRBJ2-2|NA|many|TRBV6-1
TGTGCCAGCAGTGTGAAGTACCCGAACACCGGGGAGCTGTTTTTT
CASSVKYPNTGELFF
>TRBJ1-2|TRBD1|NA|TRBV5-1
TGCGCCAGCAGCTTGGCCTTCGACAGGGGGCGCGGTGGCTACACCTTC
CASSLAFDRGRGGYTF
>TRBJ2-7|NA|NA|TRBV19
TGTGCCAGTAGTGCACAGGGATCCTACGAGCAGTACTTC
CASSAQGSYEQYF
>TRBJ2-5|NA|many|TRBV7-8
TGTGCCAGCAGCTTACCACGCTTTGGGGCACGTGAGACCCAGTACTTC
CASSLPRFGARETQYF
>TRBJ2-7|TRBD2|many|TRBV7-6
TGTGCCAGCAGCTTATATTCTAGCGGGGGAGGCGAGCAGTACTTC
CASSLYSSGGGEQYF
>TRBJ1-3|NA|few|TRBV11-2
TGTGCCAGCAGCTTAGATCGGCCGAACTCTGGAAACACCATATATTTT
CASSLDRPNSGNTIYF
>TRBJ1-1|NA|NA|TRBV5-8
TGTGCCAGCAGCTTGGTGGTTGTTGCTGAAGCTTTCTTT
CASSLVVVAEAFF
>TRBJ2-7|TRBD2|NA|TRBV4-1
TGCGCCAGCAGCCGTAGCGGGGGAACCTACGAGCAGTACTTC
CASSRSGGTYEQYF
>TRBJ1-1|NA|few|TRBV11-1
TGTGCCACGGGCACAGGTCTCACTGAAGCTTTCTTT
CATGTGLTEAFF
>TRBJ2-7|NA|few|TRBV11-1
TGTGCCAGCAGCTTATATGAGGGGAGCTCCTACGAGCAGTACTTC
CASSLYEGSSYEQYF
>TRBJ2-1|TRBD1|NA|TRBV7-6
TGTGCCAGCAGCCCAGGGACAGGAGAGGGTGAGCAGTTCTTC
CASSPGTGEGEQFF
>TRBJ2-7|TRBD1|few|TRBV6-5
TGTGCCAGCAGTACCCGGGACAGAAACTACGAGCAGTACTTC
CASSTRDRNYEQYF
>TRBJ2-3|TRBD2|few|TRBV7-9
TGTGCCAGCAGCTTCCAGCGGGGGACCACAGATACGCAGTATTTT
CASSFQRGTTDTQYF
>TRBJ2-7|NA|few|TRBV19
TGTGCCAGTAGTTATCTGGACGCCGGGGGCGAGCAGTACTTC
CASSYLDAGGEQYF
>TRBJ1-3|TRBD1|few|TRBV12-3/TRBV12-4
TGTGCCAGCAGTTTGACCAGGGGGAACACCATATATTTT
CASSLTRGNTIYF
>TRBJ2-1|NA|NA|TRBV12-3/TRBV12-4
TGTGCCACTGGGGGATTCGGATCCAATGAGCAGTTCTTC
CATGGFGSNEQFF
>TRBJ1-4|NA|NA|TRBV14
TGTGCCAGCAGCCAAGATTTCGGAGGAACTAATGAAAAACTGTTTTTT
CASSQDFGGTNEKLFF
>TRBJ1-1|NA|NA|TRBV4-1
TGCGCCAGCAGCCAAGATTTGGGGGGACGGAGTGAAGCTTTCTTT
CASSQDLGGRSEAFF
>TRBJ2-5|NA|NA|TRBV13
TGTGCCAGCAGCTTAGTAGCCCAGCAAGAGACCCAGTACTTC
CASSLVAQQETQYF
>TRBJ2-3|TRBD1|many|TRBV7-2
TGTGCCAGCAGCTTAAGCAGGGACAGCTCAGATACGCAGTATTTT
CASSLSRDSSDTQYF
>TRBJ2-7|TRBD1|NA|TRBV20-1
TGCAGTGCTAGAGATTTAGGGACAGGGATGTACGAGCAGTACTTC
CSARDLGTGMYEQYF
>TRBJ2-1|NA|NA|TRBV11-2
TGTGCCAGCAGTCTAACCTCCTCGGGGGCTGAGCAGTTCTTC
CASSLTSSGAEQFF
>TRBJ1-1|TRBD1|NA|TRBV30
TGTGCCTGGAGTCCCCCCCGGGGACAGGGGAGGACTGAAGCTTTCTTT
CAWSPPRGQGRTEAFF
>TRBJ1-5|TRBD1|NA|TRBV29-1
TGCAGCGTCGGCGGGACAGGGGTTAATCAGCCCCAGCATTTT
CSVGGTGVNQPQHF
>TRBJ2-1|NA|many|TRBV7-6
TGTGCCAGCAGCTTAGTTGGGGGATCTAGAAATGAGCAGTTCTTC
CASSLVGGSRNEQFF
>TRBJ1-3|NA|many|TRBV7-2
TGTGCCAGTACAGCCGCCTCTGGAAACACCATATATTTT
CASTAASGNTIYF
>TRBJ2-7|NA|NA|TRBV4-1
TGCGCCAGCAGCCAAGAGGACTTTTTTACGGGGCAGTACTTC
CASSQEDFFTGQYF
>TRBJ2-2|NA|NA|TRBV6-1
TGTGCCAGCAGCCCCGGGACCTTTCGGGAGCTGTTTTTT
CASSPGTFRELFF
>TRBJ2-7|NA|NA|TRBV19
TGTGCCAGTAGTTCAAGTCCCCAGGGCGAGCAGTACTTC
CASSSSPQGEQYF
>TRBJ1-5|NA|many|TRBV7-2
TGTGCCAGCAGCTTACAGGTCAATCAGCCCCAGCATTTT
CASSLQVNQPQHF
>TRBJ1-5|TRBD1|NA|TRBV7-2
TGTGCCAGCAGCCCCACGGGACAGGTCAATCAGCCCCAGCATTTT
CASSPTGQVNQPQHF